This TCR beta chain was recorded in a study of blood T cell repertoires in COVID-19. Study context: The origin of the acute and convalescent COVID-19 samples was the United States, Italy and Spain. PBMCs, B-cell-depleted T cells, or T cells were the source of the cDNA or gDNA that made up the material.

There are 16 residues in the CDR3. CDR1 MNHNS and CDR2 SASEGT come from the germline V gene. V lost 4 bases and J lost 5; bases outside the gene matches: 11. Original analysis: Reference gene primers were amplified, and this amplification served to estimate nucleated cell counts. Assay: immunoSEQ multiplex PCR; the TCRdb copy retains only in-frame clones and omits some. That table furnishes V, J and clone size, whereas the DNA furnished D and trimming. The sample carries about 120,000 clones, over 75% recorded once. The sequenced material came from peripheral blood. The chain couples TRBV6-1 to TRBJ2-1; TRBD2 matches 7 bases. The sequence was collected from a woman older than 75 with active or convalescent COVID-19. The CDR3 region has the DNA TGTGCCAGCAGTGTGACTAGCTCTTGGATCGACAATGAGCAGTTCTTC. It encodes CASSVTSSWIDNEQFF.